Each of the 17 T cell receptor beta chains below was sequenced from the same sample in a study of brain T cells in children with intractable seizures. The table came from immunoSEQ multiplex PCR; TCRdb's copy has only in-frame clones and leaves some out. The repertoire has 62,000 or so clones, 90% to 96% of them found once; the top ten carry 0.35% to 0.4%. The source was peripheral blood, collected at surgery. These receptors all stem from a boy under two years old with focal cortical dysplasia and intractable seizures.

This clone has more than one count but fewer than ten. This chain uses TRBV2 with TRBJ1-1; maybe TRBD1 (5 bases). This CDR3 is built from 14 residues. Deletions cut 6 bases from V and 0 bases from J, with 11 bases between. Germline V gene sequence: CDR1 SNHLY, CDR2 FYNNEI. The CDR3 DNA follows: TGTGCCAGCAGCCTTGGGGGACTGAACACTGAAGCTTTCTTT. Translated: CASSLGGLNTEAFF.

The chain combines TRBV7-9 with TRBJ1-1; TRBD1 is a possible D gene (6 bases). CDR1 is SEHNR and CDR2 is FQNEAQ in the germline V gene (reference sequence). The CDR3 has 15 residues. V was pared by 5 bases and J by 1 base, with 14 bases between. The CDR3 coding sequence is TGTGCCAGCAGCACCTATGCGGGGGCGAACACTGAAGCTTTCTTT. Translation gives CASSTYAGANTEAFF.

The rearrangement uses TRBV27 and TRBJ1-5; no reliable D call. The germline V and J ends were trimmed by 3 bases and 7 bases, with 10 bases remaining between them. The CDR3 is made up of 13 amino acids. In germline, CDR1 is MNHEY, CDR2 SMNVEV (reference sequence). The CDR3 bases are TGTGCCAGCAGTTTGGTCGGAGTCCAGCCCCAGCATTTT. Its protein product is CASSLVGVQPQHF.

This clone appeared a single time. The chain uses TRBV6-1 and TRBJ1-4, with D unclear. Trimming took 1 base from V and 8 from J, leaving 11 bases between them. This CDR3 has 14 residues. CDR1 is MNHNS, CDR2 SASEGT, per germline. CDR3 sequence reads: CASSEGYDGEKLFF. The CDR3 nucleotides read TGTGCCAGCAGTGAAGGGTACGACGGGGAAAAACTGTTTTTT.

The CDR3 coding sequence is TGTGCCATCAGTGACGGAGCGGGAGGGCCCAATGAGCAGTTCTTC. Residues: CAISDGAGGPNEQFF. The rearrangement joins TRBV10-3 to TRBJ2-1; 10 nucleotides line up with TRBD2. The CDR3 runs to 15 residues. J lost 6 bases, V lost 3 bases, and 5 bases had no gene match. CDR1 is ENHRY and CDR2 is SYGVKD in the germline V gene.

The chain joins TRBV2 to TRBJ2-7; no firm D call. Germline V gives CDR1 SNHLY, CDR2 FYNNEI. The CDR3 is 14 residues long. The ends were cut back, 6 bases at V and 4 bases at J, with 16 bases in the middle. The chain's CDR3 is CASRQYRSGYEQYF. DNA for the CDR3: TGTGCCAGCAGACAGTATCGGTCAGGTTACGAGCAGTACTTC.

CDR3 coding DNA: TGTGCCACCAGCCCAGGAGCAGGGGGACGGGATACGCAGTATTTT. Protein sequence: CATSPGAGGRDTQYF. V is TRBV15 and J is TRBJ2-3, with 7 bases lining up with TRBD1. Germline assignment: CDR1 LNHNV and CDR2 YYDKDF (reference sequence). The CDR3 covers 15 residues. The V segment lost 5 bases and the J segment 6 bases; nucleotides outside the gene matches: 11.

This sequence joins TRBV21-1 and TRBJ1-2; the table gives TRBD1 as D, unverified against the DNA. TRBV21-1 constitutes a pseudogene. The CDR3 sequence is 12 residues long. CDR3 DNA: TGTGCCAGCAGCAAAATGGCATATGGCTACACCTTC. This translates into CASSKMAYGYTF.

The V gene is TRBV27, the J gene TRBJ2-5, with 14 bases fitting TRBD2. J was trimmed by 4 bases and V by 6 bases; bases with no gene match: 7. The CDR3 runs 16 residues. Germline V CDR1 and CDR2: MNHEY, SMNVEV (reference sequence). The CDR3 loop reads CASSQGLAGGGETQYF. CDR3 nucleotides: TGTGCCAGCAGCCAAGGACTAGCGGGAGGTGGAGAGACCCAGTACTTC.

The V and J genes are TRBV6-5 and TRBJ2-7; D ambiguous. CDR3 size: 14 residues. Germline loops: CDR1 MNHEY, CDR2 SVGAGI. The germline V and J ends were trimmed by 5 bases and 3 bases, with 14 bases remaining between them. The CDR3 region is CASSPAFGVYEQYF. The CDR3 bases are TGTGCCAGCAGTCCCGCATTTGGAGTCTACGAGCAGTACTTC.

V usage is TRBV7-9 and J usage is TRBJ1-2; D is ambiguous. V dropped 5 bases and J dropped 10 bases, with 11 bases sitting between them. The germline V gene has CDR1 SEHNR and CDR2 FQNEAQ (reference sequence). This CDR3 spans 11 amino acids. CDR3 sequence (DNA): TGTGCCAGCAGCGGTGACCGTTTCTACACCTTC. Its protein product is CASSGDRFYTF.

This chain joins TRBV7-9 and TRBJ1-2, with unresolved D. The CDR3 has 15 amino acids. V lost 5 bases to trimming and J lost 0 bases, with 13 bases between them. Germline V gene lookup returns CDR1 SEHNR and CDR2 FQNEAQ (reference sequence). Here the CDR3 reads CASSPPAGSNYGYTF. Here the CDR3 DNA reads TGTGCCAGCAGCCCTCCGGCAGGTTCTAACTATGGCTACACCTTC.

The chain is built from TRBV27 and TRBJ1-4; D call uncertain. The CDR3 is 17 residues long. Trimming pared 2 bases from V and 5 bases from J, leaving 18 bases between. Germline lookup yields CDR1 MNHEY and CDR2 SMNVEV (reference sequence). CDR3 protein: CASSLLGRAVPNEKLFF. The CDR3 DNA follows: TGTGCCAGCAGTTTACTCGGGAGGGCTGTTCCAAATGAAAAACTGTTTTTT.

The V call is TRBV2, the J call TRBJ1-2; TRBD1 matches 8 bases. The CDR3 is 15 residues long. In germline, CDR1 is SNHLY, CDR2 FYNNEI. V gave up 7 bases and J gave up 0 bases; unmatched junction bases: 7. The CDR3 sequence: CASTATGDSNYGYTF. CDR3 bases: TGTGCCAGCACCGCGACAGGGGACTCTAACTATGGCTACACCTTC.

This clone showed up just once. This rearrangement joins TRBV7-2 to TRBJ2-7, with a possible D match to TRBD2 (6 bases). Germline V CDR1 and CDR2: SGHTA, FQGNSA. Trimming took 4 bases from V and 0 from J, leaving 10 bases between them. The CDR3 is made up of 14 amino acids. CDR3 sequence (DNA): TGTGCCAGCAGCTCGGACTACGACTCCTACGAGCAGTACTTC. Amino acids: CASSSDYDSYEQYF.

The count of this clone is one. V usage is TRBV4-1 and J usage is TRBJ2-2; D possibly uses TRBD1 or TRBD2 (6 bases each). Trimming shortened V by 9 bases and J by 7 bases, and 27 bases separated the two germline ends. Germline V gene sequence: CDR1 MGHRA, CDR2 YSYEKL. The CDR3 length is 17 residues. The CDR3 DNA reads TGCGCCAGTTCACTGTCCGGGGGCAGCGGGCGGGGCGGGGAGCTGTTTTTT. Its translation: CASSLSGGSGRGGELFF.

The chain has TRBV9 and TRBJ1-5; D remains ambiguous. Germline CDR1 and CDR2: SGDLS and YYNGEE. The CDR3 spans 15 residues. V was trimmed by 6 bases and J by 5 bases, leaving 18 bases between them. The CDR3 DNA sequence: TGTGCCAGCAACAAGAGGGTGGAGAAGGATCAGCCCCAGCATTTT. Protein sequence: CASNKRVEKDQPQHF.